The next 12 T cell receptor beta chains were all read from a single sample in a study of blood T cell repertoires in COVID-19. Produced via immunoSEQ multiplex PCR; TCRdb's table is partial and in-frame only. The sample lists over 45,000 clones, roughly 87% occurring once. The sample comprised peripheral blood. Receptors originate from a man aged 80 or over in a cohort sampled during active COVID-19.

DNA for the CDR3: TGTGCCAGCAGTGATTTGGCAATTCCTAACTATGGCTACACCTTC. Amino acids: CASSDLAIPNYGYTF. This chain connects TRBV6-1 to TRBJ1-2; D unclear. Germline V gives CDR1 MNHNS, CDR2 SASEGT. V lost 3 bases, J lost 0 bases, and 11 bases lay in between. This CDR3 has 15 amino acids.

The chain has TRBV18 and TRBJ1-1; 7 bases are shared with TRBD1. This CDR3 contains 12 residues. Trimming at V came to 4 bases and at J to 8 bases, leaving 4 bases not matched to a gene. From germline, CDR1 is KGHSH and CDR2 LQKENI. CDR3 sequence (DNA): TGTGCCAGCTCACAGGGGGCTCCCGAAGCTTTCTTT. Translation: CASSQGAPEAFF.

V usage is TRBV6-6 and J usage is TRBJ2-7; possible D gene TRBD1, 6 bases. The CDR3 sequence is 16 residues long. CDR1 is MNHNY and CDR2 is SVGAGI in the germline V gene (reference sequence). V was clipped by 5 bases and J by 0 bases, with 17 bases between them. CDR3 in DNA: TGTGCCAGCAGTCCCGGGACACCGTTCTACTCCTACGAGCAGTACTTC. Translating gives CASSPGTPFYSYEQYF.

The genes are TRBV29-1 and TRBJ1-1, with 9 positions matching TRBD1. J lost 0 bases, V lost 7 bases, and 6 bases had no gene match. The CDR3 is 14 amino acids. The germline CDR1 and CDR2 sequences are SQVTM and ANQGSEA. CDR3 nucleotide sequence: TGCAGCGCCAGAACAGGGGGCTTGAACACTGAAGCTTTCTTT. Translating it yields CSARTGGLNTEAFF.

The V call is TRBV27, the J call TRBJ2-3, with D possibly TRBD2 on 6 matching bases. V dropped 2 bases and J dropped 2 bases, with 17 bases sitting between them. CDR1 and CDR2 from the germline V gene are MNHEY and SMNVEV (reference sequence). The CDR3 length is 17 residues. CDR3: CASSLVAASEPTDTQYF. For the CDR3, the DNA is TGTGCCAGCAGTTTAGTGGCGGCTAGCGAACCCACAGATACGCAGTATTTT.

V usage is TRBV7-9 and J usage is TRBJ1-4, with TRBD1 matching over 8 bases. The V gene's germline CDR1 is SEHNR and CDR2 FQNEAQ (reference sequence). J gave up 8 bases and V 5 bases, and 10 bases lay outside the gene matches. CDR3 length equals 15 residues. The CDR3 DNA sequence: TGTGCCAGCAGCCCCCCGACAGGGGCCGGGGAAAAACTGTTTTTT. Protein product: CASSPPTGAGEKLFF.

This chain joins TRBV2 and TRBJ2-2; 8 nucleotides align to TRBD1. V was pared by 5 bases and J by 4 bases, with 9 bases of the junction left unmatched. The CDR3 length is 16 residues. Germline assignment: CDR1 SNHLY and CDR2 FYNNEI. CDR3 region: CASSLTGALGTGELFF. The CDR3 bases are TGTGCCAGCAGTCTGACAGGGGCCCTGGGCACCGGGGAGCTGTTTTTT. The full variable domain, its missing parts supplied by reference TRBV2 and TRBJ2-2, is EPEVTQTPSHQVTQMGQEVILRCVPISNHLYFYWYRQILGQKVEFLVSFYNNEISEKSEIFDDQFSVERPDGSNFTLKIRSTKLEDSAMYFCASSLTGALGTGELFFGEGSRLTVL.

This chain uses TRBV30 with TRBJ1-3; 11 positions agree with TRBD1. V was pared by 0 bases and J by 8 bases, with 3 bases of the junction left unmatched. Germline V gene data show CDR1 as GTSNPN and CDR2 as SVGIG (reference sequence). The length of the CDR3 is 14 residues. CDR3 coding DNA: TGTGCCTGGAGTGTACGGGACAGGGGGGACACCATATATTTT. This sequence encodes CAWSVRDRGDTIYF.

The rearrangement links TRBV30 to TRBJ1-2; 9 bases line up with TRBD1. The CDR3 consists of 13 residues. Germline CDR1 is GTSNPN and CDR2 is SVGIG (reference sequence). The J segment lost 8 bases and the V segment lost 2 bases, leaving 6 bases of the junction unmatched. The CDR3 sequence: CAWSTDRGGGYTF. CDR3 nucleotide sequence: TGTGCCTGGAGTACGGACAGGGGAGGAGGCTACACCTTC.

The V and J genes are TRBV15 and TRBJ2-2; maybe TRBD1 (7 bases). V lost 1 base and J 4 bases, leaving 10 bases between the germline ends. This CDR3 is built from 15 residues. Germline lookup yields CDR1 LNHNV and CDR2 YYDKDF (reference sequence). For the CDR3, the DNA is TGTGCCACCAGCAGAGCAGGGGGAGGCACCGGGGAGCTGTTTTTT. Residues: CATSRAGGGTGELFF.

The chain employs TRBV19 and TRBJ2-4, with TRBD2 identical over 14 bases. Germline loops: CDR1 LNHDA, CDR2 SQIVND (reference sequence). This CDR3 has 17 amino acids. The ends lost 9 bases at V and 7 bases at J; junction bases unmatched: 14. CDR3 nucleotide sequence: TGTGCCAGCGCGCAGGGACTAGCGGGAGTGGTTCGGAACATTCAGTACTTC. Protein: CASAQGLAGVVRNIQYF.

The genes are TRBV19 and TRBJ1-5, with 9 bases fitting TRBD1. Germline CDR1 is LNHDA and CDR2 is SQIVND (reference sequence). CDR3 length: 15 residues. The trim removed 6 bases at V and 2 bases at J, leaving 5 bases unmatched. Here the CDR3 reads CASSRTGDGNQPQHF. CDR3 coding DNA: TGTGCCAGTAGCCGGACAGGGGATGGCAATCAGCCCCAGCATTTT. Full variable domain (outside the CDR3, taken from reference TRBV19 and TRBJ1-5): DGGITQSPKYLFRKEGQNVTLSCEQNLNHDAMYWYRQDPGQGLRLIYYSQIVNDFQKGDIAEGYSVSREKKESFPLTVTSAQKNPTAFYLCASSRTGDGNQPQHFGDGTRLSIL.